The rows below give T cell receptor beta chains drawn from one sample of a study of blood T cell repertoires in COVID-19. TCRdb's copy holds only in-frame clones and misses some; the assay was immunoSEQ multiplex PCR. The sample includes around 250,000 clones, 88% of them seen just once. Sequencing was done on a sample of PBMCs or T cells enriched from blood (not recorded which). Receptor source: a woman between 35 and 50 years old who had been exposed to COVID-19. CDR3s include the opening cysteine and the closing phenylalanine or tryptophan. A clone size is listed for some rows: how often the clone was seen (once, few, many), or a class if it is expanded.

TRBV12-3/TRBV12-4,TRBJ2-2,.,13,CASSPQLGGELFF
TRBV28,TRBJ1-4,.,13,CASSSWTGEKLFF
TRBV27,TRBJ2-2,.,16,CASSKLGDRASGELFF
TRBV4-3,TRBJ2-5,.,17,CASSQGRDRSIAGAQYF
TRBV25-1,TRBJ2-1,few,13,CASSGTEYNEQFF
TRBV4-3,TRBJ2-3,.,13,CASSHAGTNTQYF
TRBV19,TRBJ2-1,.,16,CASSTGLARAYNEQFF
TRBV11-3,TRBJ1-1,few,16,CASSLPDRDRSAEAFF
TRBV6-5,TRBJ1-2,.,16,CASSFTPGQGRYGYTF
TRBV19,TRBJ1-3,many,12,CASSDYGNTIYF
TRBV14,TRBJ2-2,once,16,CASSQGLAGVTGELFF
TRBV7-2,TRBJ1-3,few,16,CASSPPGGTGRNTIYF
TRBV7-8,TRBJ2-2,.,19,CASSLARVSGHKNTGELFF
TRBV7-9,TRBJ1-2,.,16,CASSKGSGGRVGGYTF
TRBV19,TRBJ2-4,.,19,CASSLRPLAVNLAKNIQYF
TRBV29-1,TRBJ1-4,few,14,CSALRTLRGEKLFF
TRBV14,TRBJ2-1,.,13,CASSYRGYNEQFF
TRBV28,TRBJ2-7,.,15,CASSPQLAGSNEQYF
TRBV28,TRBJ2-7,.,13,CASSRGLLGEQYF
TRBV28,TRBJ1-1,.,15,CASSLRGTGIIKAFF
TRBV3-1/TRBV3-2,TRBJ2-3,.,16,CASSKPLMTSGGGQYF
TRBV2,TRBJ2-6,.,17,CASSRETGGSGANVLTF
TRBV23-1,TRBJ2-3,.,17,CASSQSPTGGSTDTQYF
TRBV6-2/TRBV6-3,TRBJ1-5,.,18,CASSKSSGTGGNNQPQHF
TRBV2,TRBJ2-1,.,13,CASNGGGHNEQFF
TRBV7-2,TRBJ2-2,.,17,CASSSNPGLARAGELFF
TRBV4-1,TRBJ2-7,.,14,CASSQVDRAYEQYF
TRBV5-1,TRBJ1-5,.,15,CASSLSAGGGQPQHF
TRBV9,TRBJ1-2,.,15,CASSEGAGDLYGYTF
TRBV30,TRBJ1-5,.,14,CAWNQGVSNQPQHF
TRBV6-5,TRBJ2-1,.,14,CASKTGTRFDEQFF
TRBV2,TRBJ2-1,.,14,CASSAGTSGGEQFF
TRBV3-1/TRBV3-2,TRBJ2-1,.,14,CASSQDDGGWEQFF
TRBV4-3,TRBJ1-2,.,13,CASSPGSTRGYTF
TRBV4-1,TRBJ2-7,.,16,CASSQLYYRTGNEQYF
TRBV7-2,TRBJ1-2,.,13,CASSLKGASGYTF
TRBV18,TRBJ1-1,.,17,CASHPGGTGPWNTEAFF
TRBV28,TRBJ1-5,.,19,CASSSPPGAEGGGNQPQHF
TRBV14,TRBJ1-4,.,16,CASSHGTLATNEKLFF
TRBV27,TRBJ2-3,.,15,CASSLSGRSADTQYF
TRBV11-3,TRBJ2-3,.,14,CASSLAGVTDTQYF
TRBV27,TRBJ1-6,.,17,CASSLSNNRFSSSPLHF
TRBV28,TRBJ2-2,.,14,CASSPQGEGGELFF
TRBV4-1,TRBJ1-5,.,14,CASRATGKFQPQHF
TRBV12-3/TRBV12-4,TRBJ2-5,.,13,CASSALARETQYF
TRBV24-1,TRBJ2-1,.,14,CATSAPPEANEQFF
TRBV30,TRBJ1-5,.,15,CAWSRGGGGNQPQHF
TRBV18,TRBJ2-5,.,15,CASSPIQGVEETQYF
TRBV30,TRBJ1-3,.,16,CAWSVLGVGRGNTIYF
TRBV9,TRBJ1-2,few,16,CASSVGWGPDPYGYTF
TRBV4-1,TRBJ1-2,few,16,CASSRESDGEPYGYTF
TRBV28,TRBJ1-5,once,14,CASSQTASNQPQHF
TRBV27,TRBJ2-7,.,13,CASSLRRDYEQYF